The clone carrying this T cell receptor beta chain has just a few counts. The antigen is unknown. The data originate from a study of blood T cells in healthy people across ages. Sample-barcoded 5' priming and a J-beta primer mix drove a second PCR of 7 to 11 cycles. TCRdb itself ran the 5' RACE reads through MiXCR, one entry per CDR3 protein. Of some 1.7 million distinct CDR3 sequences in the sample, approximately 30% were seen once. Overall study results and limits: Versus aged donors, long-lived donors had higher diversity and more naive CD4+ cells.

This clonotype originated in a woman aged 30 to 39 in good health. The sequencing input was blood.

The CDR3: CASSWVPPDGYTF. The CDR3 DNA reads TGTGCCAGCAGCTGGGTCCCCCCGGACGGCTACACCTTC. The V gene is TRBV7-9, the J gene TRBJ1-2; no firm D call. CDR3 length: 13 amino acids. Between the trimmed V and J ends, which lost 4 bases and 8 bases, there was a span of 14 bases. CDR1 SEHNR and CDR2 FQNEAQ come from the germline V gene (reference sequence).